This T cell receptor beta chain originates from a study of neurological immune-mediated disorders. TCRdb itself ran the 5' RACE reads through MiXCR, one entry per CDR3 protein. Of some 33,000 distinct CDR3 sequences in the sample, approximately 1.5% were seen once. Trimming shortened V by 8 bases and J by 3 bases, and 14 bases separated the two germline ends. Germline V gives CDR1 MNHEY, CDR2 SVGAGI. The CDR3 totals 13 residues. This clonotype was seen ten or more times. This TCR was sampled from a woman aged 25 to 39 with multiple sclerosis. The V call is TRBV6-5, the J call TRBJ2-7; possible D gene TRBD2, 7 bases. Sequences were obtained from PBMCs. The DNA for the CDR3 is TGTGCCAGCTCTAGGGGGGGCGGCTACGAGCAGTACTTC. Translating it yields CASSRGGGYEQYF.